This T cell receptor beta chain originates from a study of vaccination and CD4 T cells after COVID-19. Turning to the study itself: Once diagnosed, patients had post-COVID samples drawn a median around 110 days later (range 35 to 161). Cells received overlapping spike peptides from SARS-CoV-2, HCoV-NL63, HCoV-OC43 and HCoV-229E as stimulation.

This clonotype was seen only a few times. The antigen is unknown. Sample treatment: roughly ten-day PBMC culture with coronavirus spike peptide pools or control peptides (ViraFEST assay). Per-well cultures of 2 million or so PBMCs received around 10 IU/ml IL-2 and 10 ug/ml peptide pools. V was shortened by 1 base and J by 5 bases, with 12 bases between the two germline ends. The CDR3 runs to 14 residues. The germline V gene has CDR1 SGHRS and CDR2 YFSETQ. Sequencing of DNA taken from cultured CD4+ T cells relied on the Oncomine TCR Beta short-read assay. Genomic DNA was drawn out of CD4+ T cells grown in culture. One entry per CDR3 protein results from TCRdb running MiXCR on the PCR reads. The table shows about 10,000 distinct CDR3 sequences, with around 28% occurring only once.

The sequence derives from a human donor who received a COVID-19 vaccine. The V call is TRBV5-1, the J call TRBJ2-5; the D gene is possibly TRBD1 (6 bases). The source was CD4+ T cells from blood, cultured in vitro, collected before SARS-CoV-2 vaccination. CDR3 DNA sequence: TGCGCCAGCAGCTTGCCCCACAGGGACGAGACCCAGTACTTC. Translated: CASSLPHRDETQYF.